These 19 T cell receptor beta chains were all obtained from the same sample, sequenced in a study of blood T cell repertoires in COVID-19. Profiling relied on immunoSEQ multiplex PCR, and the TCRdb table lists in-frame clones only, not all of them. In the table there are some 530,000 clones, about nine tenths of which are singletons. Material for sequencing was PBMCs or T cells enriched from blood (not recorded which). The receptors derive from a woman aged 60-75 years who had recovered from COVID-19.

This clone was seen a few times. This chain joins TRBV6-1 and TRBJ2-7, with 8 bases aligning to TRBD1. Trimming at V came to 2 bases and at J to 3 bases, leaving 6 bases not matched to a gene. CDR3 length: 15 residues. The germline V gene has CDR1 MNHNS and CDR2 SASEGT. The CDR3 spells CASSELAGGIYEQYF. The CDR3 nucleotides are TGTGCCAGCAGTGAACTGGCAGGGGGCATCTACGAGCAGTACTTC.

V usage is TRBV2 and J usage is TRBJ2-1; possible D gene TRBD2, 6 bases. This CDR3 spans 16 amino acids. With 8 bases removed from V and 2 bases from J, the gap between germline ends came to 19 bases. Per the germline V gene, CDR1 is SNHLY and CDR2 is FYNNEI. The CDR3 sequence is CASDRGGGRPYNEQFF. For the CDR3, the DNA is TGTGCCAGCGACCGGGGAGGCGGCAGGCCCTACAATGAGCAGTTCTTC.

The rearrangement links TRBV27 to TRBJ2-7, with D possibly TRBD2 on 6 matching bases. The CDR3 covers 16 residues. Germline V gene data show CDR1 as MNHEY and CDR2 as SMNVEV (reference sequence). V was trimmed by 5 bases and J by 3 bases, leaving 20 bases between them. DNA for the CDR3: TGTGCCAGCAGTGGTAGAAACGGGTACGGGGGCTACGAGCAGTACTTC. Translating gives CASSGRNGYGGYEQYF.

The CDR3 DNA sequence: TGTGCCAGCAGTGAATATTGGAGGGGAGGTACAGATACGCAGTATTTT. Translating it yields CASSEYWRGGTDTQYF. This chain joins TRBV6-1 and TRBJ2-3, with TRBD2 as a possible D gene (6 bases). The CDR3 has 16 amino acids. The ends were cut back, 2 bases at V and 3 bases at J, with 15 bases in the middle. CDR1 is MNHNS and CDR2 is SASEGT in the germline V gene.

The V call is TRBV20-1, the J call TRBJ2-7; 12 bases fit TRBD2. CDR3 length equals 14 residues. In germline, CDR1 is DFQATT, CDR2 SNEGSKA (reference sequence). The V and J ends lost 3 bases and 7 bases, in that order; junction bases with no gene match: 7. The CDR3 coding sequence is TGCAGTGCTAGTGGACTAGCGGGGCTGGGGGAGCAGTACGTC. Its protein product is CSASGLAGLGEQYV.

CDR3 sequence: CASSVGLRTENNSPLHF. The CDR3 coding sequence is TGTGCCAGCAGCGTAGGCCTTAGGACAGAGAATAATTCACCCCTCCACTTT. The V call is TRBV9, the J call TRBJ1-6, with D possibly being TRBD1 (6 bases). V was clipped by 0 bases and J by 5 bases, with 15 bases between them. The CDR3 sequence is 17 residues long. Germline loops: CDR1 SGDLS, CDR2 YYNGEE.

The genes are TRBV4-1 and TRBJ2-7; 14 positions agree with TRBD2. V shed 3 bases and J 2 bases; nucleotides not matched to a gene: 0. Per germline, CDR1 MGHRA and CDR2 YSYEKL. CDR3 length: 15 residues. The CDR3 DNA reads TGCGCCAGCAGCCAGACTAGCGGGGGGGCCTACGAGCAGTACTTC. Translation: CASSQTSGGAYEQYF.

V usage is TRBV18 and J usage is TRBJ1-3, with no clear D. Germline V gene sequence: CDR1 KGHSH, CDR2 LQKENI. The CDR3 loop spans 16 amino acids. The V end was cut by 1 base, the J end by 0 bases, with 10 bases between. The DNA for the CDR3 is TGTGCCAGCTCACCACGCGACACCAGCTCTGGAAACACCATATATTTT. Its protein product is CASSPRDTSSGNTIYF.

This clone was observed once. The chain has TRBV7-2 and TRBJ2-3; the match to TRBD2 covers 8 bases. CDR3 size: 16 residues. Germline assignment: CDR1 SGHTA and CDR2 FQGNSA. The V and J ends lost 4 bases and 5 bases, in that order; junction bases with no gene match: 11. CDR3 loop: CASSYLAGKQGDTQYF. CDR3 bases: TGTGCCAGCAGCTACTTAGCGGGGAAGCAGGGAGATACGCAGTATTTT.

This clone occurred a few times. CDR3 region: CASSFSDGNTIYF. Here the CDR3 DNA reads TGTGCCAGCAGCTTTAGTGATGGAAACACCATATATTTT. This rearrangement joins TRBV5-4 to TRBJ1-3; D unclear. Trimming cost V 2 bases and J 3 bases, with 6 bases left between them. The CDR3 contains 13 residues. Per the germline V gene, CDR1 is SGHNT and CDR2 is YYREEE (reference sequence).

The rearrangement joins TRBV12-5 to TRBJ1-5; D is unclear. V dropped 0 bases and J dropped 2 bases, with 11 bases sitting between them. The CDR3 has 16 amino acids. The germline gives CDR1 LGHNT, CDR2 FRNRAP. The CDR3 loop reads CASGLVVREGNQPQHF. The DNA of the CDR3 is TGTGCTAGTGGTTTGGTAGTCCGGGAAGGCAATCAGCCCCAGCATTTT.

The chain is built from TRBV6-5 and TRBJ1-5, with TRBD1 matching over 8 bases. Germline V gene data show CDR1 as MNHEY and CDR2 as SVGAGI. This CDR3 region has 13 residues. V trimming: 8 bases; J trimming: 4 bases; junction bases outside the gene matches: 4. The CDR3 loop is CASQDRVNQPQHF. CDR3 in DNA: TGTGCCAGCCAGGACAGGGTAAATCAGCCCCAGCATTTT.

This chain links TRBV13 with TRBJ2-1, with 14 bases fitting TRBD2. The V gene's germline CDR1 is PRHDT and CDR2 FYEKMQ (reference sequence). Germline trimming cut 5 bases from V and 5 bases from J; bases unmatched to any gene: 5. The CDR3 spans 16 residues. For the CDR3, the DNA is TGTGCCAGCAGCGGCCCGGGACTAGCGGGGGACAATGAGCAGTTCTTC. It codes for CASSGPGLAGDNEQFF.

This rearrangement joins TRBV24-1 to TRBJ1-2; no clear D gene. The V end was cut by 4 bases, the J end by 4 bases, with 12 bases between. Germline CDR1 reads KGHDR; CDR2 reads SFDVKD. This CDR3 has 14 residues. The CDR3 sequence is CATSDSFNPYGYTF. The CDR3 coding sequence is TGTGCCACCAGTGACTCTTTTAATCCCTATGGCTACACCTTC.

V and J are TRBV20-1 and TRBJ2-4; TRBD2 is a possible D gene (6 bases). This CDR3 has 14 residues. Germline V CDR1 and CDR2: DFQATT, SNEGSKA (reference sequence). V was pared by 3 bases and J by 8 bases, with 17 bases between. CDR3 loop: CSASPPGLWDIQYF. The DNA of the CDR3 is TGCAGTGCTAGTCCCCCGGGACTTTGGGACATTCAGTACTTC.

The J gene is TRBJ2-7, the V gene TRBV5-1; weak D call: TRBD2 (7 bases). CDR3 length equals 16 residues. V lost 0 bases and J lost 3, with 16 bases in between. The germline V gene encodes CDR1 SGHRS and CDR2 YFSETQ. CDR3 bases: TGCGCCAGCAGCTTGGATTCGGGGGGCTCAGTCTACGAGCAGTACTTC. Protein product: CASSLDSGGSVYEQYF.

This chain uses TRBV19 with TRBJ1-2; D unclear. With 2 bases removed from V and 2 bases from J, the gap between germline ends came to 15 bases. In germline, CDR1 is LNHDA, CDR2 SQIVND (reference sequence). The CDR3 runs 16 residues. In DNA, the CDR3 is TGTGCCAGTAGTATATCCGACACGAGAAAGAACTATGGCTACACCTTC. This encodes CASSISDTRKNYGYTF.

The CDR3 sequence is CASSPREARDTQYF. The DNA of the CDR3 is TGTGCCAGCAGTCCCCGGGAAGCGCGGGATACGCAGTATTTT. The chain links TRBV2 to TRBJ2-3; the D gene is possibly TRBD2 (5 bases). Trimming left V 5 bases short and J 6 bases short, with 15 bases between. Germline V gene data show CDR1 as SNHLY and CDR2 as FYNNEI. This CDR3 spans 14 amino acids.

The V and J genes are TRBV29-1 and TRBJ1-1, with D perhaps matching TRBD1 (5 bases). Germline V gives CDR1 SQVTM, CDR2 ANQGSEA. Trimming took off 6 bases at V and 2 bases at J, with 16 bases between the two ends. The CDR3 loop spans 14 amino acids. The CDR3 loop reads CSVSSTQGNTEAFF. The CDR3 DNA reads as TGCAGCGTCTCAAGCACTCAGGGTAACACTGAAGCTTTCTTT.